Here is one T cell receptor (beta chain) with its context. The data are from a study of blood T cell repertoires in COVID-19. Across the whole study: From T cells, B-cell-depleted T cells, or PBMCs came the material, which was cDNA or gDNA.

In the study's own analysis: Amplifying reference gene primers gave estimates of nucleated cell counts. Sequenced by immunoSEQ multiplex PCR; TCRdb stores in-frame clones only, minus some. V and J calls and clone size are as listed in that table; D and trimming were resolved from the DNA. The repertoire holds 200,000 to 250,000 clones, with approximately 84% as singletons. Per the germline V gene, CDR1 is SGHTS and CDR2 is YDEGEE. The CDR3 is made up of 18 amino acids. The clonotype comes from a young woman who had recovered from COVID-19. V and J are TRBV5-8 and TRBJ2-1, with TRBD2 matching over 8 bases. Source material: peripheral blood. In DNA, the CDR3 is TGTGCGAACTCGGGGGGGGTCAGAATCACTCTAATCGACAATGAGCAGTTCTTC. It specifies CANSGGVRITLIDNEQFF.